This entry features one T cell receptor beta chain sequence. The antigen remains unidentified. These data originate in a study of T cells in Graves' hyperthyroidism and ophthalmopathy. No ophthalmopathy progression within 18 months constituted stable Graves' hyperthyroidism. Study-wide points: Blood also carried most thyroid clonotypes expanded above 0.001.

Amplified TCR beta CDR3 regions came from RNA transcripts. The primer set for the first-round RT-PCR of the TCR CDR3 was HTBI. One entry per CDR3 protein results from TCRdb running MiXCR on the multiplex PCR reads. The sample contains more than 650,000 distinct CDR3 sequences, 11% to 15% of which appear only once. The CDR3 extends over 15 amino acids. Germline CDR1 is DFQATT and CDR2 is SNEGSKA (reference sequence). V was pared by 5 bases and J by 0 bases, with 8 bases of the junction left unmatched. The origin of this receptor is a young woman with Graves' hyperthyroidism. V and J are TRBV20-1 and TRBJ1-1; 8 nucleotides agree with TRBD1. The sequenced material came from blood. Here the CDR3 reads CSARRTGLMNTEAFF. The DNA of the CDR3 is TGCAGTGCTCGCCGGACAGGGCTCATGAACACTGAAGCTTTCTTT.